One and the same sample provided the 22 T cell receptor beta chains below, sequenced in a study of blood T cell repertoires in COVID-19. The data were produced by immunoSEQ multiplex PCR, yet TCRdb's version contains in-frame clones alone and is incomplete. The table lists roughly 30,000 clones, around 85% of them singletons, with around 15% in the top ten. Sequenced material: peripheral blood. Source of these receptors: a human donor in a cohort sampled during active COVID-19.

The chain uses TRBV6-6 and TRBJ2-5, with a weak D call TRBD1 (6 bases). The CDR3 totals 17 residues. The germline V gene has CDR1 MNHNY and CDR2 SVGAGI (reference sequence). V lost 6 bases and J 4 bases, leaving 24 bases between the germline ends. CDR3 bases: TGTGCCAGCAGCTCTGGACTGACAGGCGACTTGAGAGAGACCCAGTACTTC. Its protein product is CASSSGLTGDLRETQYF.

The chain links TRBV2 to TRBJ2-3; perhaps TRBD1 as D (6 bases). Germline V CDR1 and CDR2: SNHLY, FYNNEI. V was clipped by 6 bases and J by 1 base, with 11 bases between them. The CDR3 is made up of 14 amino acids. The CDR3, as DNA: TGTGCCAGCAGACGCAACAGGGGCACAGATACGCAGTATTTT. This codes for CASRRNRGTDTQYF. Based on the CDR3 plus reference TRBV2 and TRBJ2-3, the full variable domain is EPEVTQTPSHQVTQMGQEVILRCVPISNHLYFYWYRQILGQKVEFLVSFYNNEISEKSEIFDDQFSVERPDGSNFTLKIRSTKLEDSAMYFCASRRNRGTDTQYFGPGTRLTVL.

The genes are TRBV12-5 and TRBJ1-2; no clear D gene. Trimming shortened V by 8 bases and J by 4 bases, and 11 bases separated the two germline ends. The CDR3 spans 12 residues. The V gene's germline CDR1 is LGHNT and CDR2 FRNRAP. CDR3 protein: CASQRVFYGYTF. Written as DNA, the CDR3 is TGTGCTAGTCAGAGGGTGTTCTATGGCTACACCTTC.

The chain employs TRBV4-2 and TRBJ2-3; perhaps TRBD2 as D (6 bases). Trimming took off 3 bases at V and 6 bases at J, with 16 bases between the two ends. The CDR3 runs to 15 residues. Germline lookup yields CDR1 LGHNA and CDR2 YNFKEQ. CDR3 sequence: CASSQGPSAADTQYF. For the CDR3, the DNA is TGTGCCAGCAGCCAGGGGCCTAGCGCTGCCGATACGCAGTATTTT.

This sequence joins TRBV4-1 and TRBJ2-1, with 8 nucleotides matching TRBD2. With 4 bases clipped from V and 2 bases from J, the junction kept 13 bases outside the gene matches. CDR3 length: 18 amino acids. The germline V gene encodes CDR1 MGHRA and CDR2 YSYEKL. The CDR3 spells CASSRVAGRSSPYNEQFF. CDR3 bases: TGCGCCAGCAGCCGAGTAGCGGGACGATCATCTCCCTACAATGAGCAGTTCTTC.

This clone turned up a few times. The CDR3, as DNA: TGTGCCAGCAGCTTGCTAGGGACAGGGTCCTATGGCTACACCTTC. Protein product: CASSLLGTGSYGYTF. This chain links TRBV5-4 with TRBJ1-2; 9 bases are a match to TRBD1. Unmatched junction bases numbered 5, after V lost 1 base and J lost 4 bases. Germline CDR1 is SGHNT and CDR2 is YYREEE (reference sequence). The CDR3 length is 15 residues.

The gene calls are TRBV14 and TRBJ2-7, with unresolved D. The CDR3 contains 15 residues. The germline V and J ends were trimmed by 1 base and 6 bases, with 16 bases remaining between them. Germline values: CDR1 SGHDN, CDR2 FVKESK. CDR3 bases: TGTGCCAGCAGCCAAGGGCAGAGACTCTTCGGCGAGCAGTACTTC. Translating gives CASSQGQRLFGEQYF.

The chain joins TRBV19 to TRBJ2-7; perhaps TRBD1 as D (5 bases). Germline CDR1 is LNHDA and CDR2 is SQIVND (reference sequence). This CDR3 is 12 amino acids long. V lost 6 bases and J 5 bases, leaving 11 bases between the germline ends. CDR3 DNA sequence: TGTGCCAGTAGCCCAGGGCGGCACGAGCAGTACTTC. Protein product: CASSPGRHEQYF.

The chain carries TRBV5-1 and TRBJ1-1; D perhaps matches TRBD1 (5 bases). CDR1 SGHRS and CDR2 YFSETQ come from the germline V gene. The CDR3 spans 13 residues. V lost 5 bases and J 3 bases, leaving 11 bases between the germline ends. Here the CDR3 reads CASRTDSYTEAFF. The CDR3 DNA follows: TGCGCCAGCAGAACCGACAGTTACACTGAAGCTTTCTTT.

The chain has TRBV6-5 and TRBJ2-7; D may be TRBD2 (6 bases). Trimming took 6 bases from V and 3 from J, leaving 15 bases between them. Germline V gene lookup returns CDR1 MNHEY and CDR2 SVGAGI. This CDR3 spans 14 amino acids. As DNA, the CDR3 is TGTGCCAGCAGACCCTCGGGGGTGAACTACGAGCAGTACTTC. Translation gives CASRPSGVNYEQYF.

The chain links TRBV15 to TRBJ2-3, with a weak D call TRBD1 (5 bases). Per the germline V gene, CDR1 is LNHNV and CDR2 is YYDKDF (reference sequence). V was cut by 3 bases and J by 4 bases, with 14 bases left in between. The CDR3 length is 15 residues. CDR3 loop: CATSSLARVSDTQYF. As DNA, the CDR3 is TGTGCCACCAGCAGCTTAGCCAGGGTTTCAGATACGCAGTATTTT.

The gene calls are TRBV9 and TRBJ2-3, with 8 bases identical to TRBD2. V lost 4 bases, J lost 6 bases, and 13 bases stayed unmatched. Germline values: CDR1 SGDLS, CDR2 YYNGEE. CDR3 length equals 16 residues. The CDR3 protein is CASSPWERSGSDTQYF. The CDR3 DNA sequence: TGTGCCAGCAGCCCATGGGAAAGGAGCGGGAGCGATACGCAGTATTTT.

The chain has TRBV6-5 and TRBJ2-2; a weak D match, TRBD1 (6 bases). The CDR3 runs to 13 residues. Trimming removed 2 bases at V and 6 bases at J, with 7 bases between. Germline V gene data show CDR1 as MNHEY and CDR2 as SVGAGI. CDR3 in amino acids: CASSYNRAGELFF. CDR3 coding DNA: TGTGCCAGCAGTTACAACAGGGCCGGGGAGCTGTTTTTT.

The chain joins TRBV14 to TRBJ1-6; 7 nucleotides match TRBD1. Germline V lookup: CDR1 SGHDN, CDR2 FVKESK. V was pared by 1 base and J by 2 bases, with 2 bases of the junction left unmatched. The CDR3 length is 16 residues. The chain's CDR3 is CASSQVGQAYNSPLHF. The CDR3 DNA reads TGTGCCAGCAGCCAAGTTGGACAGGCCTATAATTCACCCCTCCACTTT.

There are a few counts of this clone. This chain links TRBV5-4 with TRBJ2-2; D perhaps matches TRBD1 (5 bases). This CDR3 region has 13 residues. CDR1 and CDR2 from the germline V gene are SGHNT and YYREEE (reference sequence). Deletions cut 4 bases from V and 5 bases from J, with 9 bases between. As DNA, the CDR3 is TGTGCCAGCAGCCAACAGGAAACCGGGGAGCTGTTTTTT. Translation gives CASSQQETGELFF. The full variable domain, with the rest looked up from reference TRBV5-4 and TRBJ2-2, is ETGVTQSPTHLIKTRGQQVTLRCSSQSGHNTVSWYQQALGQGPQFIFQYYREEENGRGNFPPRFSGLQFPNYSSELNVNALELDDSALYLCASSQQETGELFFGEGSRLTVL.

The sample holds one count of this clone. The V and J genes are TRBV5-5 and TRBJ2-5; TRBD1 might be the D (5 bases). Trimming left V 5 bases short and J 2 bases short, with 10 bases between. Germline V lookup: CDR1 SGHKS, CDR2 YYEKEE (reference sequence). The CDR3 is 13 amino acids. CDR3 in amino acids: CASSSDRQETQYF. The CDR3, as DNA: TGTGCCAGCAGTTCCGACAGACAAGAGACCCAGTACTTC.

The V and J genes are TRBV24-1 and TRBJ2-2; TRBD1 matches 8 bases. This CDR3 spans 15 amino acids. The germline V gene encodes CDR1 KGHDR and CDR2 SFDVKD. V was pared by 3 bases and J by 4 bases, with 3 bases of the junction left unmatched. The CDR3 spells CATSDAQGATGELFF. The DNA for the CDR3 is TGTGCCACCAGTGATGCCCAGGGGGCCACCGGGGAGCTGTTTTTT.

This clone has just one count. Here the CDR3 DNA reads TGTGCCAGCAGCTTATCAAACCGGGTTCTTAATTCACCCCTCCACTTT. Encoded protein: CASSLSNRVLNSPLHF. The chain combines TRBV11-3 with TRBJ1-6, with D uncertain. The CDR3 spans 16 residues. Trimming shortened V by 2 bases and J by 6 bases, and 14 bases separated the two germline ends. CDR1 and CDR2 (germline): SGHNT, YENEEA.

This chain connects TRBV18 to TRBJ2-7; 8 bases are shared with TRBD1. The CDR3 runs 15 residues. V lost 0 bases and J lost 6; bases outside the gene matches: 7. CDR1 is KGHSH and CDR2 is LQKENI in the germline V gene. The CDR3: CASSPPADRVREQYF. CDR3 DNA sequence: TGTGCCAGCTCACCACCGGCGGACAGGGTCCGCGAGCAGTACTTC.

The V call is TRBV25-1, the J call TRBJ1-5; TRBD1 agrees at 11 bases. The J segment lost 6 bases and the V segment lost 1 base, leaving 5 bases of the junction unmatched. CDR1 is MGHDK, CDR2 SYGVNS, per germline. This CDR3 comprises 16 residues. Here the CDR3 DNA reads TGTGCCAGCAGTGAATTGGACAGGGGGCGATGTCAGCCCCAGCATTTT. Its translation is CASSELDRGRCQPQHF.

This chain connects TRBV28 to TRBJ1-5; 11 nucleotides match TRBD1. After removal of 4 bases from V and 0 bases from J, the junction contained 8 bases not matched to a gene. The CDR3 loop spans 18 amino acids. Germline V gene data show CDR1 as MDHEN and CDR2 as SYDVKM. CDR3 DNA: TGTGCCAGCAGTTGGGGACAGGGGGTCGGATATAGCAATCAGCCCCAGCATTTT. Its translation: CASSWGQGVGYSNQPQHF.

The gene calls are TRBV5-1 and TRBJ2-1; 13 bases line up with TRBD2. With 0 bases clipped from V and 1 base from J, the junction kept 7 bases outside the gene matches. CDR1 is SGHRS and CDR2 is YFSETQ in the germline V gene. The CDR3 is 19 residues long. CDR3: CASSLDPGLAGLSYNEQFF. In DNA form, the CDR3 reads TGCGCCAGCAGCTTGGATCCGGGACTAGCGGGACTTTCCTACAATGAGCAGTTCTTC.